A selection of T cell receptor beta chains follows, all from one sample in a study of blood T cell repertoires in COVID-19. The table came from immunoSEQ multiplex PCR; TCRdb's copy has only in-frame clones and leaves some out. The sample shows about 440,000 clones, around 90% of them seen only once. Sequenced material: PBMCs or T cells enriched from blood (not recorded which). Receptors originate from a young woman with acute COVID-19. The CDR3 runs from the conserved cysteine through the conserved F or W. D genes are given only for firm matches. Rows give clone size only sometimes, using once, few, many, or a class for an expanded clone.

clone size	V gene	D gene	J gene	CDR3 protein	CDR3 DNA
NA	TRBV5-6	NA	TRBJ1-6	CASNAATGPWGSPLHF	TGTGCCAGCAACGCAGCGACAGGTCCCTGGGGTTCACCCCTCCACTTT
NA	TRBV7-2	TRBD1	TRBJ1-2	CASSAGRTGFGYTF	TGTGCCAGCAGCGCAGGTCGGACAGGGTTTGGCTACACCTTC
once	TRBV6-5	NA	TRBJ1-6	CASSYPGDNSPLHF	TGTGCCAGCAGTTACCCCGGGGATAATTCACCCCTCCACTTT
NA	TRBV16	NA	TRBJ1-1	CASSQLVGDKAFF	TGTGCCAGCAGCCAATTAGTCGGGGATAAAGCTTTCTTT
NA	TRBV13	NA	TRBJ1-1	CASSHRPDWTMNTEAFF	TGTGCCAGCAGCCACCGACCGGACTGGACCATGAACACTGAAGCTTTCTTT
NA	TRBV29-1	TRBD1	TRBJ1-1	CSVEDPDRGKKAFF	TGCAGCGTTGAAGATCCTGACAGGGGGAAGAAAGCTTTCTTT
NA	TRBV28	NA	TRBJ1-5	CASSSLDSYNQPQHF	TGTGCCAGCAGTTCCCTCGACAGTTACAATCAGCCCCAGCATTTT
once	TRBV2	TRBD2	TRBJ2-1	CASRTSGGRYNEQFF	TGTGCCAGCAGGACTAGCGGGGGTCGGTACAATGAGCAGTTCTTC
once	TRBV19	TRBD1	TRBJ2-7	CASSTFRDRAGEQYF	TGTGCCAGTAGTACGTTCCGGGACAGGGCGGGCGAGCAGTACTTC
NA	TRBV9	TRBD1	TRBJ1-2	CASRHGQGGGYTF	TGTGCCAGCAGACATGGACAGGGAGGAGGCTACACCTTC
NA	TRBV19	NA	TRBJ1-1	CASSINNMNTEAFF	TGTGCCAGTAGTATAAATAACATGAACACTGAAGCTTTCTTT
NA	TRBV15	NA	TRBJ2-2	CATSRETGNTGELFF	TGTGCCACCAGCAGAGAAACAGGGAACACCGGGGAGCTGTTTTTT
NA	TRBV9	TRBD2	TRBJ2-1	CASQASGFREQFF	TGTGCCAGCCAGGCTAGCGGGTTTCGGGAGCAGTTCTTC
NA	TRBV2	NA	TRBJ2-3	CASSDRGADTQYF	TGTGCCAGCAGTGACAGGGGTGCAGACACGCAGTATTTT
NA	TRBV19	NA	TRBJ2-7	CASSEQVSYEQYF	TGTGCCAGTAGTGAACAGGTTTCCTACGAGCAGTACTTC
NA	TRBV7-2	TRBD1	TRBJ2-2	CASSFTGVRNTGELFF	TGTGCCAGCAGCTTCACAGGGGTTCGGAACACCGGGGAGCTGTTTTTT
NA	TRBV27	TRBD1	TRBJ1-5	CASRSTGGVQPQHF	TGTGCCAGCAGATCTACAGGGGGCGTTCAGCCCCAGCATTTT
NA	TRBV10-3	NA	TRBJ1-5	CAISDSGESQPQHF	TGTGCCATCAGTGATTCGGGGGAGAGTCAGCCCCAGCATTTT
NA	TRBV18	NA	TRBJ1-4	CASSPPSKGEKLFF	TGTGCCAGCTCACCACCGAGTAAGGGGGAAAAACTGTTTTTT
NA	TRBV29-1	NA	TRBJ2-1	CSVEWRDSINEQFF	TGCAGCGTTGAATGGCGGGATTCCATCAATGAGCAGTTCTTC
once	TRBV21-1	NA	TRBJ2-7	CASSKGDRGQLYEQYF	TGTGCCAGCAGCAAAGGGGACAGGGGGCAGTTGTACGAGCAGTACTTC
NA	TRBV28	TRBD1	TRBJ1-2	CASSQPGQSYGYTF	TGTGCCAGCAGTCAACCGGGACAGAGCTATGGCTACACCTTC
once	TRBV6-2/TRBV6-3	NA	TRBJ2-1	CASSSGGDPNEQFF	TGTGCCAGCAGCTCAGGAGGGGACCCCAATGAGCAGTTCTTC
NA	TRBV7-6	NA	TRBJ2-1	CASRGASSYNEQFF	TGTGCCAGCAGGGGCGCGAGCTCCTACAATGAGCAGTTCTTC
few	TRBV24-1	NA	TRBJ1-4	CATSDLTVGEKLFF	TGTGCCACCAGTGATTTGACAGTAGGAGAAAAACTGTTTTTT
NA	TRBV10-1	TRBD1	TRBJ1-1	CASRAGGLNTEAFF	TGCGCCAGCAGGGCAGGGGGTTTGAACACTGAAGCTTTCTTT
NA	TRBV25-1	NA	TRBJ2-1	CASSELRKGSYNEQFF	TGTGCCAGCAGTGAATTAAGGAAGGGGTCCTACAATGAGCAGTTCTTC
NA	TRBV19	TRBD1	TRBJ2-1	CASSEAQGEYNEQFF	TGTGCCAGTAGTGAGGCACAGGGGGAATACAATGAGCAGTTCTTC
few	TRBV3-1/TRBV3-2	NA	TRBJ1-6	CASSQGRNHSPLHF	TGTGCCAGCAGCCAGGGCAGGAATCATTCACCCCTCCACTTT
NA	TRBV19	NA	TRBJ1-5	CASSINTYQPQHF	TGTGCCAGTAGTATTAACACGTACCAGCCCCAGCATTTT
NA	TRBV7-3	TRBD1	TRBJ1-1	CASSLGRRGLNTEAFF	TGTGCCAGCAGCTTAGGACGTAGGGGGCTGAACACTGAAGCTTTCTTT
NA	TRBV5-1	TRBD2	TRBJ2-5	CASSFIAGGPGETQYF	TGCGCCAGCAGCTTTATAGCGGGAGGGCCTGGAGAGACCCAGTACTTC
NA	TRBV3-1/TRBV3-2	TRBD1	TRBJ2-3	CASKGQGNTDTQYF	TGTGCCAGCAAGGGACAGGGGAACACAGATACGCAGTATTTT
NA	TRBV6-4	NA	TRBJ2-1	CASSPFPPRGNNEQFF	TGTGCCAGCAGCCCTTTCCCCCCTCGGGGGAACAATGAGCAGTTCTTC
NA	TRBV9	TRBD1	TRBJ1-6	CASSGMGSRGNSPLHF	TGTGCCAGCAGCGGAATGGGGAGCAGGGGGAATTCACCCCTCCACTTT
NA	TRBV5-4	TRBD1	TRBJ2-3	CASSSGRDRGTDTQYF	TGTGCCAGCAGCTCGGGGAGGGACAGGGGAACAGATACGCAGTATTTT
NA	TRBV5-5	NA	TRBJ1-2	CASSLPQGAGGYTF	TGTGCCAGCAGCTTGCCGCAGGGAGCGGGTGGCTACACCTTC
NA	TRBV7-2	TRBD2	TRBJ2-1	CASSREREPQFF	TGTGCCAGCAGCAGAGAGCGGGAACCGCAGTTCTTC
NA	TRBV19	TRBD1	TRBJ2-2	CASSKYRDRGRVGELFF	TGTGCCAGTAGTAAATACCGGGACAGGGGGCGAGTCGGGGAGCTGTTTTTT
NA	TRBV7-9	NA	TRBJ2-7	CASSLGEGPYEQYF	TGTGCCAGCAGCTTAGGAGAGGGCCCCTACGAGCAGTACTTC
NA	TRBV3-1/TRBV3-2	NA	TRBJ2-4	CASSHGQLGGIQYF	TGTGCCAGCAGCCATGGGCAGCTAGGAGGCATTCAGTACTTC
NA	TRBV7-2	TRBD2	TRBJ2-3	CASTQFPGLADTQYF	TGTGCCAGCACCCAATTCCCGGGACTAGCGGATACGCAGTATTTT
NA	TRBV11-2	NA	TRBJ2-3	CASSLDSSTLSTQYF	TGTGCCAGCAGCTTAGACTCGTCTACCTTGAGTACGCAGTATTTT
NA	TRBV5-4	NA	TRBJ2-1	CASSLDPGSSYNEQFF	TGTGCCAGCAGCTTGGATCCAGGAAGCTCCTACAATGAGCAGTTCTTC
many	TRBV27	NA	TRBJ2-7	CASSSRAGISYEQYF	TGTGCCAGCAGTTCGCGTGCAGGGATCTCCTACGAGCAGTACTTC
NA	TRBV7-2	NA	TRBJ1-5	CASSQIGGMVNQPQHF	TGTGCCAGCAGCCAAATTGGAGGAATGGTGAATCAGCCCCAGCATTTT
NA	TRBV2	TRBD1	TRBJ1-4	CASSERQGEKLFF	TGTGCCAGCAGTGAAAGACAGGGAGAAAAACTGTTTTTT
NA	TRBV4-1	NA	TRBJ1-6	CASSQALLQGKNSPLHF	TGCGCCAGCAGCCAAGCTTTACTCCAGGGGAAGAATTCACCCCTCCACTTT
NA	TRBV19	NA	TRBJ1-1	CASTLGSTEAFF	TGTGCCAGTACCTTGGGGAGCACTGAAGCTTTCTTT
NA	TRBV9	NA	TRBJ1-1	CASSVAPDSPEAFF	TGTGCCAGCAGCGTAGCTCCGGACAGCCCTGAAGCTTTCTTT
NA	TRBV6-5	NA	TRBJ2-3	CASSHRLEGTDTQYF	TGTGCCAGCAGTCATAGACTGGAGGGCACAGATACGCAGTATTTT
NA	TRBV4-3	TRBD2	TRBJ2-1	CASSQELAGALGRNEQFF	TGCGCCAGCAGCCAAGAACTAGCGGGAGCCCTGGGCCGGAATGAGCAGTTCTTC
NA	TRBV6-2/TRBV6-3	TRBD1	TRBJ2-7	CASSYREQGHYEQYF	TGTGCCAGCAGTTACAGAGAACAGGGGCACTACGAGCAGTACTTC
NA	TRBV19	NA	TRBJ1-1	CASSISGKVTEAFF	TGTGCCAGTAGTATATCAGGGAAGGTAACTGAAGCTTTCTTT
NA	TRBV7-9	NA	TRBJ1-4	CASSPQGEKLFF	TGTGCCAGCAGCCCACAGGGTGAAAAACTGTTTTTT